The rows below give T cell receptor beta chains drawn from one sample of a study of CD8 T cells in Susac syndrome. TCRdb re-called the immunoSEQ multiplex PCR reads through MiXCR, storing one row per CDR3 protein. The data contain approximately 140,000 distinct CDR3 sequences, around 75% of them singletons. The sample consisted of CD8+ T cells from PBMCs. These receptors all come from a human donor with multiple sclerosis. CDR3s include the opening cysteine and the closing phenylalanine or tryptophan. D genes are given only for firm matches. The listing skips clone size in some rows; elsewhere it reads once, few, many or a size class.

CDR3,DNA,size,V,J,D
CASSLRPGIHGYTF,TGTGCCAGCAGTTTAAGGCCAGGGATCCATGGCTACACCTTC,NA,TRBV28,TRBJ1-2,NA
CASSEGPGATNEKLFF,TGTGCCAGCAGTGAAGGGCCTGGGGCTACTAATGAAAAACTGTTTTTT,NA,TRBV2,TRBJ1-4,NA
CASSMNPGLTEAFF,TGCGCCAGCAGTATGAACCCGGGTCTCACTGAAGCTTTCTTT,NA,TRBV5-1,TRBJ1-1,NA
CASSYSSGGDSSYEQYF,TGTGCCAGCAGCTACTCTAGCGGGGGGGATAGCTCCTACGAGCAGTACTTC,few,TRBV7-2,TRBJ2-7,TRBD2
CASSQDGAENEKLFF,TGCGCCAGCAGCCAAGATGGGGCAGAGAATGAAAAACTGTTTTTT,NA,TRBV4-3,TRBJ1-4,NA
CASSLGVKVEFF,TGTGCCAGCAGCTTGGGGGTGAAGGTGGAGTTCTTC,NA,TRBV7-8,TRBJ2-1,NA
CASSARRDREKKTQYF,TGTGCCAGCAGTGCCCGCCGGGACAGAGAGAAGAAGACCCAGTACTTC,once,TRBV6-1,TRBJ2-5,TRBD1
CASSQDPGGVAGELFF,TGCGCCAGCAGCCAAGATCCAGGAGGAGTAGCCGGGGAGCTGTTTTTT,NA,TRBV4-1,TRBJ2-2,NA
CASSPDPGLFMMGTGELFF,TGCGCCAGCAGCCCAGATCCGGGACTCTTTATGATGGGCACCGGGGAGCTGTTTTTT,few,TRBV4-1,TRBJ2-2,NA
CASSLTGDGVPAQYF,TGTGCCAGCAGTTTAACTGGCGACGGAGTCCCGGCCCAGTACTTC,NA,TRBV28,TRBJ2-5,NA
CSAILGRVYEQYF,TGCAGTGCCATCCTGGGCAGGGTCTACGAGCAGTACTTC,NA,TRBV20-1,TRBJ2-7,NA
CASSYAVTGEKETQYF,TGTGCCAGCAGTTACGCTGTGACAGGGGAAAAGGAGACCCAGTACTTC,few,TRBV6-5,TRBJ2-5,TRBD1
CASSEGAPYEQFF,TGTGCCAGCAGTGAAGGAGCCCCCTATGAGCAGTTCTTC,NA,TRBV2,TRBJ2-1,NA
CASSFNDRAAGNTIYF,TGTGCCAGCAGCTTCAACGACAGGGCCGCTGGAAACACCATATATTTT,NA,TRBV7-9,TRBJ1-3,TRBD1
CASSFIDDFGEKLFF,TGTGCCAGCAGTTTTATAGACGACTTCGGTGAAAAACTGTTTTTT,NA,TRBV12-3/TRBV12-4,TRBJ1-4,NA
CAIMGGMNTEAFF,TGTGCCATCATGGGCGGGATGAACACTGAAGCTTTCTTT,once,TRBV10-3,TRBJ1-1,NA
CASSAPDPSSYNEQFF,TGTGCCAGCAGCGCCCCGGACCCCAGCTCCTACAATGAGCAGTTCTTC,NA,TRBV7-9,TRBJ2-1,NA
CASSQETEAGTGELFF,TGTGCCAGCAGCCAAGAGACGGAGGCGGGAACCGGGGAGCTGTTTTTT,NA,TRBV4-2,TRBJ2-2,NA
CASSLINRGLQHF,TGTGCCAGCTCACTGATTAACAGGGGACTCCAGCATTTT,NA,TRBV7-8,TRBJ1-5,TRBD1
CASSWTNTEAFF,TGTGCCTCCAGTTGGACGAACACTGAAGCTTTCTTT,NA,TRBV19,TRBJ1-1,NA
CASSLSRGATDRETQYF,TGTGCCAGCAGCTTATCAAGGGGGGCAACGGACCGGGAGACCCAGTACTTC,NA,TRBV7-9,TRBJ2-5,NA
CASNTGLDLSGNTIYF,TGTGCCAGTAACACGGGCCTCGACCTTTCTGGAAACACCATATATTTT,NA,TRBV28,TRBJ1-3,NA
CASSAGQGAGEQFF,TGTGCCAGCAGTGCGGGACAGGGGGCCGGTGAGCAGTTCTTC,NA,TRBV25-1,TRBJ2-1,TRBD1
CSVRVNTGELFF,TGCAGCGTTAGGGTGAACACCGGGGAGCTGTTTTTT,NA,TRBV29-1,TRBJ2-2,NA
CASSSRHEQYF,TGTGCCAGCAGCTCCCGACACGAGCAGTACTTC,NA,TRBV5-4,TRBJ2-7,NA
CASSSGLGYTF,TGTGCCAGCAGTTCGGGACTCGGCTACACCTTC,few,TRBV27,TRBJ1-2,NA